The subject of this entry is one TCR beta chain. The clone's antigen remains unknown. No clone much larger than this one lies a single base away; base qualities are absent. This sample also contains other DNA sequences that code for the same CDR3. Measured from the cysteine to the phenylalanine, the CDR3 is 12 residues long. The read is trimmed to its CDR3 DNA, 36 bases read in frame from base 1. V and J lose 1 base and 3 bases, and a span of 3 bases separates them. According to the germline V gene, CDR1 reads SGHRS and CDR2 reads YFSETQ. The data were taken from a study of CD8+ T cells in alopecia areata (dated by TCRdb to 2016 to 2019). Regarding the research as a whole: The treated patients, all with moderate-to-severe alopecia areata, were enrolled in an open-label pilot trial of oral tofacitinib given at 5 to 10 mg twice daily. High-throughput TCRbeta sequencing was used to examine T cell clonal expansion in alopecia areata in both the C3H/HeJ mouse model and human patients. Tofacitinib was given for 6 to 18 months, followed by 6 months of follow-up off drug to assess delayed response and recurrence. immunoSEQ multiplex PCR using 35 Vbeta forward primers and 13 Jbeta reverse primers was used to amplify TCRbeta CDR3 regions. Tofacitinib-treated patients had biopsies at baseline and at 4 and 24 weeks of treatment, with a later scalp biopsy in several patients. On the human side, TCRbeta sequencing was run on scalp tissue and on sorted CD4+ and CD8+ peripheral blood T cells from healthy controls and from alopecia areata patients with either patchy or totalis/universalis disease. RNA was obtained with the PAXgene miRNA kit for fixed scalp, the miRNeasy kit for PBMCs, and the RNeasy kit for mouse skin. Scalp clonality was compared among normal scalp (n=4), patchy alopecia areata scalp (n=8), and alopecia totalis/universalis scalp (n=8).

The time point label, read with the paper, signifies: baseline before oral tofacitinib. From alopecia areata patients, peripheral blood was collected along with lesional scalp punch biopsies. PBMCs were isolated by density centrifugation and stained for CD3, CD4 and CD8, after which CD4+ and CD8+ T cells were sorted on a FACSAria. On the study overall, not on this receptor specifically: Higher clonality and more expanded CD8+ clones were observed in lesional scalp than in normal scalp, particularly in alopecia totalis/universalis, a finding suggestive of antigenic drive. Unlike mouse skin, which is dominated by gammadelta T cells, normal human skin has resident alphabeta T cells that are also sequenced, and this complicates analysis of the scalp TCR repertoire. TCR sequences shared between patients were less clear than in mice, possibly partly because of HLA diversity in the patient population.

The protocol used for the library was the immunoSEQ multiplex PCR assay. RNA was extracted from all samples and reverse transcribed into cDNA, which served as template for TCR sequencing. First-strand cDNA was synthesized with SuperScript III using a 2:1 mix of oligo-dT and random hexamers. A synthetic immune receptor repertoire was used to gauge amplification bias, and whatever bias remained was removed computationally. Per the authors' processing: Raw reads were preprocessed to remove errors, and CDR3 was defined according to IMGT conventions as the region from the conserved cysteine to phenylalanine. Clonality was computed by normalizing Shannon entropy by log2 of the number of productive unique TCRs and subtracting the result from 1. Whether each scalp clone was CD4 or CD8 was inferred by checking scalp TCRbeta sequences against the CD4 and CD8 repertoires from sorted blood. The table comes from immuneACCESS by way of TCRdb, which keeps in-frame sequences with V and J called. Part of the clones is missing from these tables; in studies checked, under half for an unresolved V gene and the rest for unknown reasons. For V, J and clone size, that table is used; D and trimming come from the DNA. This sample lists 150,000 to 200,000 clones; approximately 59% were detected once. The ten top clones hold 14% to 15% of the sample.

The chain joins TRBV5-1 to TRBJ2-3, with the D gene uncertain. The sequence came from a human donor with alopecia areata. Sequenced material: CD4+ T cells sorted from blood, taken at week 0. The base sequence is TGCGCCAGCAGCTTGAATACAGATACGCAGTATTTT. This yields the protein CASSLNTDTQYF.